This entry lists 15 T cell receptor beta chains sequenced from one sample in a study of T-cell memory formation after mild COVID-19. TCRdb called the 5' RACE reads again in MiXCR, with one record for every CDR3 protein. The data hold about 350,000 distinct CDR3 sequences, with about an eighth observed a single time. The sample consisted of PBMCs or a T cell subset sorted from them (not recorded which). The receptors originated from a man younger than 35 who had mild COVID-19 (a few samples of this study predate the infection). Cell type and time point are not known.

Many counts were recorded for this clonotype. The rearrangement links TRBV15 to TRBJ1-5, with 9 bases lining up with TRBD1. The CDR3 runs to 19 residues. The J segment lost 3 bases and the V segment lost 1 base, leaving 13 bases of the junction unmatched. CDR1 and CDR2 from the germline V gene are LNHNV and YYDKDF (reference sequence). The CDR3 nucleotides are TGTGCCACCAGCAGAGGACAGGGGGAGATTAATCCTCCCAATCAGCCCCAGCATTTT. The encoded protein is CATSRGQGEINPPNQPQHF.

The CDR3 here is CASSRSGGAADTQYF. CDR3 in DNA: TGCGCCAGCAGCCGTAGCGGGGGGGCTGCAGATACGCAGTATTTT. J is TRBJ2-3 and V is TRBV5-1; 11 nucleotides align to TRBD2. Looked up from germline, CDR1 is SGHRS and CDR2 is YFSETQ. V shed 4 bases and J 4 bases; nucleotides not matched to a gene: 5. The CDR3 spans 15 residues.

This clonotype was seen only a few times. The chain employs TRBV4-1 and TRBJ2-2; tentatively, D is TRBD1 or TRBD2 (6 bases each). The germline CDR1 and CDR2 sequences are MGHRA and YSYEKL. V was clipped by 0 bases and J by 4 bases, with 18 bases between them. The CDR3 is made up of 18 amino acids. The CDR3 DNA sequence: TGCGCCAGCAGCCAAGAATCTAGGAGGGGGTCTCGCACCGGGGAGCTGTTTTTT. Translation gives CASSQESRRGSRTGELFF.

The V and J genes are TRBV20-1 and TRBJ2-1, with 8 nucleotides matching TRBD1. This CDR3 contains 16 residues. The J segment lost 7 bases and the V segment lost 1 base, leaving 12 bases of the junction unmatched. The germline V gene has CDR1 DFQATT and CDR2 SNEGSKA (reference sequence). Here the CDR3 reads CSARGGRQGARNEQFF. In DNA, the CDR3 is TGCAGTGCTAGAGGAGGGAGGCAGGGGGCTAGAAATGAGCAGTTCTTC.

The chain recombines TRBV5-4 with TRBJ1-1; TRBD1 matches 7 bases. CDR1 SGHNT and CDR2 YYREEE come from the germline V gene (reference sequence). Germline trimming cut 6 bases from V and 1 base from J; bases unmatched to any gene: 6. The CDR3 runs to 14 residues. The CDR3: CASTRGQANTEAFF. The CDR3 nucleotides read TGTGCCAGCACTAGAGGACAGGCGAACACTGAAGCTTTCTTT.

This chain joins TRBV7-7 and TRBJ2-7; 8 bases map to TRBD1. The germline CDR1 and CDR2 sequences are SSHAT and FNYEAQ (reference sequence). CDR3 length: 18 amino acids. The CDR3 loop is CASSFRSRDRQFNYEQYV. The CDR3 DNA reads TGTGCTAGCAGCTTCCGGTCCCGGGACAGGCAGTTCAACTACGAGCAGTACGTC.

Many counts were recorded for this clonotype. This chain joins TRBV2 and TRBJ1-1; D gene unclear. CDR3 length: 13 residues. Trimming took off 6 bases at V and 1 base at J, with 9 bases between the two ends. CDR1 is SNHLY and CDR2 is FYNNEI in the germline V gene. The CDR3 sequence: CASRGNRNTEAFF. The CDR3 nucleotides are TGTGCCAGCAGAGGCAATCGGAACACTGAAGCTTTCTTT.

The chain couples TRBV11-2 to TRBJ1-6; 8 bases are shared with TRBD1. The length of the CDR3 is 15 residues. Trimming cost V 5 bases and J 8 bases; bases outside gene matches: 8. Germline lookup yields CDR1 SGHAT and CDR2 FQNNGV. DNA of the CDR3: TGTGCCAGCAGCCTAACCTGGGGACAGGATTCACCCCTCCACTTT. Translated: CASSLTWGQDSPLHF.

The gene calls are TRBV7-2 and TRBJ2-2; D unclear. CDR1 and CDR2 (germline): SGHTA, FQGNSA. With 4 bases removed from V and 5 bases from J, the gap between germline ends came to 11 bases. The CDR3 has 14 amino acids. The chain's CDR3 is CASSSTLGTGELFF. DNA of the CDR3: TGTGCCAGCAGCTCTACTCTTGGGACCGGGGAGCTGTTTTTT.

The V call is TRBV10-2, the J call TRBJ1-2; D is unresolved. This CDR3 spans 12 amino acids. The V end was cut by 6 bases, the J end by 3 bases, with 8 bases between. Germline V CDR1 and CDR2: WSHSY, SAAADI. The CDR3 loop is CASRRDDYGYTF. The CDR3 nucleotides read TGCGCCAGCAGGCGGGATGACTATGGCTACACCTTC.

This clonotype was counted at least ten times. The chain combines TRBV20-1 with TRBJ2-3; D could derive from TRBD1 or TRBD2 (5 bases each). The germline gives CDR1 DFQATT, CDR2 SNEGSKA (reference sequence). V lost 0 bases and J lost 8, with 12 bases in between. The CDR3 has 13 amino acids. CDR3 protein: CSARDVAGGTQYF. The DNA of the CDR3 is TGCAGTGCTAGAGATGTTGCTGGGGGTACGCAGTATTTT.

This clonotype was detected a few times. The chain combines TRBV20-1 with TRBJ2-5, with 9 bases aligning to TRBD2. The germline V gene has CDR1 DFQATT and CDR2 SNEGSKA (reference sequence). The CDR3 runs to 15 residues. Germline trimming cut 2 bases from V and 0 bases from J; bases unmatched to any gene: 4. The CDR3 DNA reads TGCAGTGCTAGAATTGCTAGCGGGGACCAAGAGACCCAGTACTTC. Translating gives CSARIASGDQETQYF.

The table lists this clonotype with a few counts. The rearrangement joins TRBV7-6 to TRBJ2-7, with TRBD2 matching 9 bases. Germline V gene data show CDR1 as SGHVS and CDR2 as FNYEAQ. The CDR3 is 15 residues long. With 5 bases clipped from V and 6 bases from J, the junction kept 11 bases outside the gene matches. The CDR3 nucleotides read TGTGCCAGCAGCCCTCTCGGCGGGGGGGCTGGCGAGCAGTACTTC. Amino acid sequence: CASSPLGGGAGEQYF.

The table lists this clonotype with a few counts. CDR3: CASRGQRGDTQYF. The CDR3 coding sequence is TGCGCCAGCCGGGGACAGCGGGGGGATACGCAGTATTTT. The chain employs TRBV4-1 and TRBJ2-3; tentatively, D is TRBD2 (8 bases). Germline CDR1 is MGHRA and CDR2 is YSYEKL. The CDR3 covers 13 residues. V gave up 8 bases and J gave up 6 bases, with 15 bases separating them.

The chain uses TRBV12-3 or TRBV12-4 and TRBJ2-5; TRBD2 aligns across 13 bases. The V segment lost 5 bases and the J segment 2 bases; nucleotides outside the gene matches: 5. The CDR3 is 16 amino acids. The CDR3: CASSPLAGGRQETQYF. CDR3 nucleotides: TGTGCCAGCAGTCCACTAGCGGGGGGGCGACAAGAGACCCAGTACTTC.